This paragraph covers one T cell receptor beta chain sequence. Its antigen remains unidentified. The data are from a study of T cells expressing NK-cell markers. Study background: It was sorted CD3+CD56+NKG2C+, CD3+CD56+NKG2C- and CD3+CD56-NKG2C+ T cells that supplied the TCR beta repertoires. Serological testing identified seven of the eight sequenced donors as HCMV-seropositive and one as seronegative.

Broader study findings: In a handful of donors, dominant clonotypes made up roughly 28.3-65% of CD3+CD56-NKG2C+ cells.

Germline V gene data show CDR1 as MDHEN and CDR2 as SYDVKM. The CDR3 runs 15 residues. TCRdb reworked the 5' RACE reads into one entry per CDR3 protein, no DNA. The sample holds 16,000 or so distinct CDR3 sequences. The clonotype was recovered from a man aged 18 to 70 in good health. Sequencing used blood T cells: a sorted CD56 or NKG2C T cell subset, CD4+ or CD8+ T cells, or bulk PBMC T cells (not recorded which). The rearrangement links TRBV28 to TRBJ2-2; TCRdb outputs TRBD1, but without DNA this stays unchecked. The CDR3 region is CASSLRTGGSGELFF. Combining the CDR3 with reference TRBV28 and TRBJ2-2 gives the whole variable domain DVKVTQSSRYLVKRTGEKVFLECVQDMDHENMFWYRQDPGLGLRLIYFSYDVKMKEKGDIPEGYSVSREKKERFSLILESASTNQTSMYLCASSLRTGGSGELFFGEGSRLTVL.